This is a list of T cell receptor beta chains from one sample in a study of identical twins. MiXCR was run by TCRdb on the 5' RACE reads, yielding one entry per CDR3 protein. The table lists roughly 570,000 distinct CDR3 sequences, 9.6% of them singletons. These same data were also listed under a study on yellow fever vaccine responses in identical twins.

Material: PBMCs. The source of these receptors is a woman between 18 and 29 years old in good health. Both conserved end residues are part of each CDR3. Each record gives: clone size, V gene, J gene, D gene, CDR3 protein, CDR3 DNA. A D gene is named only where the DNA matches it firmly. Rows may omit the clone size; those that give it use once, few, many or a size class.

>-|TRBV18|TRBJ2-7|-
CASSPPWQGSYEQYF
TGTGCCAGCTCCCCTCCTTGGCAGGGTTCCTACGAGCAGTACTTC
>many|TRBV20-1|TRBJ1-5|-
CSARPQGGNQPQHF
TGCAGTGCTAGGCCCCAAGGCGGCAATCAGCCCCAGCATTTT
>few|TRBV9|TRBJ2-1|TRBD1
CASSVRTGGYNEQFF
TGTGCCAGCAGCGTGAGGACAGGGGGCTATAATGAGCAGTTCTTC
>-|TRBV6-2/TRBV6-3|TRBJ2-5|-
CASSYLQETQYF
TGTGCCAGCAGTTACCTTCAAGAGACCCAGTACTTC
>-|TRBV4-1|TRBJ2-7|-
CASSQVFGGSYEQYF
TGCGCCAGCAGCCAAGTTTTTGGGGGCTCCTACGAGCAGTACTTC
>few|TRBV24-1|TRBJ2-7|-
CATSDSGPYEQYF
TGTGCCACCAGTGATTCCGGACCCTACGAGCAGTACTTC
>few|TRBV7-2|TRBJ2-7|TRBD2
CASSQPGLAVGEQYF
TGTGCCAGCAGCCAACCGGGACTAGCGGTCGGCGAGCAGTACTTC
>many|TRBV5-1|TRBJ1-5|-
CASSSRDIRLNQPQHF
TGCGCCAGCAGCTCCCGGGACATCCGACTTAATCAGCCCCAGCATTTT
>once|TRBV29-1|TRBJ2-5|-
CSVGRGESQYF
TGCAGCGTTGGCAGGGGGGAGAGCCAGTACTTC
>few|TRBV7-2|TRBJ1-5|-
CASSLAPLGNQPQHF
TGTGCCAGCAGCTTAGCCCCACTTGGCAATCAGCCCCAGCATTTT
>many|TRBV4-2|TRBJ2-7|TRBD1
CASSQAASGGAYEQYF
TGTGCCAGCAGCCAAGCGGCATCAGGGGGCGCCTACGAGCAGTACTTC
>-|TRBV9|TRBJ2-7|-
CASSVSTDSSYEQYF
TGTGCCAGCAGCGTCTCCACGGACAGTTCCTACGAGCAGTACTTC
>few|TRBV10-1|TRBJ2-2|-
CASRDTSNTGELFF
TGCGCCAGCCGAGACACCTCGAACACCGGGGAGCTGTTTTTT
>many|TRBV12-3/TRBV12-4|TRBJ2-7|-
CASSPDGWEQYF
TGTGCCAGCAGCCCAGATGGGTGGGAGCAGTACTTC
>many|TRBV6-2/TRBV6-3|TRBJ2-1|-
CASSYGTTYNEQFF
TGTGCCAGCAGTTACGGGACAACCTACAATGAGCAGTTCTTC
>few|TRBV15|TRBJ1-1|-
CATGAVNTEAFF
TGTGCCACCGGGGCGGTGAACACTGAAGCTTTCTTT
>few|TRBV7-9|TRBJ1-1|-
CASSFIRDLTEAFF
TGTGCCAGCAGCTTTATAAGAGACTTAACTGAAGCTTTCTTT